Each of the 27 T cell receptor beta chains below was sequenced from the same sample in a study of T-cell reconstitution after alpha-beta-depleted transplantation in children. Unique molecular identifiers were incorporated when the TCRbeta library was constructed. MiXCR was run by TCRdb on the PCR reads, yielding one entry per CDR3 protein. The top ten hold approximately 4.1% of the sample, which has about 600,000 distinct CDR3 sequences, over 9.5% seen once. The sequencing here drew on PBMCs from the stem cell graft donor, taken from the stem cell graft. These receptors were obtained from a human donor who donated a stem cell graft to a child with acute myeloid leukemia.

The chain uses TRBV12-3 or TRBV12-4 and TRBJ1-2, with TRBD1 as a possible D gene (6 bases). The length of the CDR3 is 11 residues. V lost 6 bases, J lost 12 bases, and 14 bases lay in between. The chain's CDR3 is CASRQDRRDTF. CDR3 sequence (DNA): TGTGCCAGCAGGCAGGACAGAAGAGACACCTTC.

This clonotype was found a few times. This chain links TRBV18 with TRBJ2-1; D perhaps matches TRBD1 (5 bases). The V end lost 3 bases, the J end lost 9 bases, and 15 bases lay between the germline ends. This CDR3 has 14 residues. The germline V gene encodes CDR1 KGHSH and CDR2 LQKENI. Here the CDR3 DNA reads TGTGCCAGCTCACCCCAGGGCCCCTCCCCTGAGCAGTTCTTC. Translated: CASSPQGPSPEQFF.

The sample holds a few counts of this clonotype. The V call is TRBV12-1, the J call TRBJ2-3; the D call TRBD1 from the table was never checked on the DNA. TRBV12-1 is flagged as a pseudogene. The CDR3 is 16 amino acids. The CDR3 here is CASSFARTGAEYTQYF. The CDR3 nucleotides read TGTGCCAGCAGCTTTGCGAGGACAGGGGCTGAATATACGCAGTATTTT.

This clonotype appeared a few times. The chain links TRBV6-1 to TRBJ2-1; TRBD2 aligns across 15 bases. The CDR3 length is 15 residues. The germline V gene encodes CDR1 MNHNS and CDR2 SASEGT. V dropped 5 bases and J dropped 7; count of bases not matched to a gene: 3. The CDR3 sequence: CASSRGTSGGNEQFF. CDR3 coding DNA: TGTGCCAGCAGTCGCGGGACTAGCGGGGGGAATGAGCAGTTCTTC.

In DNA, the CDR3 is TGTGCCAGCACCTCCTACTCCTACGAGCAGTACTTC. It translates to CASTSYSYEQYF. The chain carries TRBV27 and TRBJ2-7; the D is unclear. From germline, CDR1 is MNHEY and CDR2 SMNVEV (reference sequence). The V end lost 7 bases, the J end lost 0 bases, and 7 bases lay between the germline ends. This CDR3 is 12 amino acids long.

The chain joins TRBV20-1 to TRBJ2-1; a weak D match, TRBD2 (6 bases). CDR3 length equals 14 residues. V was shortened by 4 bases and J by 0 bases, with 10 bases between the two germline ends. Germline CDR1 is DFQATT and CDR2 is SNEGSKA (reference sequence). CDR3 DNA sequence: TGCAGTGCTAAGCCAGCGGGCTCCTACAATGAGCAGTTCTTC. This sequence encodes CSAKPAGSYNEQFF.

This clonotype has ten or more counts. The rearrangement joins TRBV4-1 to TRBJ2-2; no clear D gene. V was pared by 0 bases and J by 4 bases, with 18 bases between. Germline CDR1 reads MGHRA; CDR2 reads YSYEKL. The CDR3 has 18 residues. CDR3 residues: CASSQDLIVRTITGELFF. In DNA, the CDR3 is TGCGCCAGCAGCCAAGATCTAATTGTTCGCACTATCACCGGGGAGCTGTTTTTT.

This clonotype was observed once. The chain joins TRBV9 to TRBJ1-3, with TRBD1 identical over 7 bases. Trimming removed 0 bases from V and 4 bases from J; junction bases left unmatched: 10. The CDR3 totals 17 residues. CDR1 and CDR2 from the germline V gene are SGDLS and YYNGEE. In nucleotides, the CDR3 is TGTGCCAGCAGCGTAGCCCCCCGCAGGGGGGCCGGAAACACCATATATTTT. Amino acids: CASSVAPRRGAGNTIYF.

The J gene is TRBJ2-2, the V gene TRBV2; 10 positions match TRBD2. The CDR3 runs 19 residues. The junction had 13 bases not matched to a gene; V was cut back by 6 bases and J by 0 bases. The V gene's germline CDR1 is SNHLY and CDR2 FYNNEI. The chain's CDR3 is CASSPFGTSATSNTGELFF. The CDR3 DNA follows: TGTGCCAGCAGCCCATTTGGGACTAGCGCCACTTCGAACACCGGGGAGCTGTTTTTT. Looking up the rest from reference TRBV2 and TRBJ2-2 gives the full variable domain: EPEVTQTPSHQVTQMGQEVILRCVPISNHLYFYWYRQILGQKVEFLVSFYNNEISEKSEIFDDQFSVERPDGSNFTLKIRSTKLEDSAMYFCASSPFGTSATSNTGELFFGEGSRLTVL.

This clonotype has only a few counts. The chain links TRBV28 to TRBJ2-7; no clear D. CDR1 is MDHEN and CDR2 is SYDVKM in the germline V gene. The V gene lost 3 bases and the J gene lost 6 bases, with 9 bases spanning the gap. This CDR3 comprises 12 residues. CDR3 protein: CASSFARAEQYF. The CDR3 region has the DNA TGTGCCAGCAGTTTCGCCCGGGCCGAGCAGTACTTC.

This chain connects TRBV7-8 to TRBJ2-7, with 7 bases matching TRBD1. The CDR3 is 13 residues long. Trimming at V came to 4 bases and at J to 3 bases, leaving 3 bases not matched to a gene. Germline assignment: CDR1 SGHVS and CDR2 FQNEAQ. CDR3 protein: CASSYRGYYEQYF. CDR3 nucleotides: TGTGCCAGCAGCTACAGGGGTTACTACGAGCAGTACTTC.

This chain links TRBV19 with TRBJ1-1; perhaps TRBD1 as D (6 bases). Looked up from germline, CDR1 is LNHDA and CDR2 is SQIVND (reference sequence). V dropped 10 bases and J dropped 6 bases, with 18 bases sitting between them. CDR3 length: 13 amino acids. CDR3 sequence reads: CATSRGGKAEAFF. CDR3 coding DNA: TGTGCCACCTCCCGGGGGGGCAAGGCTGAAGCTTTCTTT.

This clonotype was detected only a few times. The chain joins TRBV7-6 to TRBJ2-7, with TRBD2 identical over 8 bases. V dropped 0 bases and J dropped 5; count of bases not matched to a gene: 3. The CDR3 runs 14 residues. The germline CDR1 and CDR2 sequences are SGHVS and FNYEAQ. Here the CDR3 reads CASSLAGTSNEQYF. The CDR3 region has the DNA TGTGCCAGCAGCTTAGCCGGGACTAGTAACGAGCAGTACTTC.

Only a few counts were recorded for this clonotype. The chain links TRBV18 to TRBJ1-1, with D unclear. V shed 0 bases and J shed 6 bases, with 14 bases lying between them. Germline CDR1 and CDR2: KGHSH and LQKENI. The CDR3 sequence is 15 residues long. CDR3 amino acids: CASSPPLNSGSEAFF. CDR3 nucleotide sequence: TGTGCCAGCTCACCACCGCTTAACAGTGGTTCTGAAGCTTTCTTT.

This clonotype was detected a few times. The V and J genes are TRBV5-1 and TRBJ2-3, with 13 positions matching TRBD2. Germline CDR1 is SGHRS and CDR2 is YFSETQ. The CDR3 extends over 18 amino acids. The junction had 9 bases not matched to a gene; V was cut back by 4 bases and J by 1 base. The CDR3 bases are TGCGCCAGCAGCCATGGGACTAGCGGGGCGCGTGGCACAGATACGCAGTATTTT. As protein: CASSHGTSGARGTDTQYF.

This clonotype was counted between two and nine times. Written as DNA, the CDR3 is TGTGCCAGCAGGAGGGCCTATGGGTATGGCTACACCTTC. Encoded protein: CASRRAYGYGYTF. The chain recombines TRBV27 with TRBJ1-2; no clear D gene. CDR3 size: 13 residues. Trimming shortened V by 6 bases and J by 5 bases, and 13 bases separated the two germline ends. Germline-derived CDR1 and CDR2 are MNHEY and SMNVEV (reference sequence).

The rearrangement joins TRBV20-1 to TRBJ1-5; TRBD1 matches 9 bases. The length of the CDR3 is 13 residues. Trimming at V came to 5 bases and at J to 7 bases, leaving 6 bases not matched to a gene. In germline, CDR1 is DFQATT, CDR2 SNEGSKA (reference sequence). The DNA for the CDR3 is TGCAGTGCTCCGGACAGGGGAAGGCAGCCCCAGCATTTT. Amino acids: CSAPDRGRQPQHF.

The genes are TRBV5-1 and TRBJ2-5; D is undetermined. This CDR3 has 12 residues. V shed 3 bases and J shed 5 bases, with 8 bases lying between them. Germline-derived CDR1 and CDR2 are SGHRS and YFSETQ. The chain's CDR3 is CASSSSPETQYF. CDR3 nucleotides: TGCGCCAGCAGCTCTTCTCCTGAGACCCAGTACTTC.

This clonotype was seen a few times. The V gene is TRBV9, the J gene TRBJ2-3; D not resolved. CDR1 and CDR2 from the germline V gene are SGDLS and YYNGEE. Trimming pared 0 bases from V and 2 bases from J, leaving 10 bases between. The CDR3 has 15 residues. The CDR3: CASSVGLSDTDTQYF. As DNA, the CDR3 is TGTGCCAGCAGCGTAGGACTCTCTGACACAGATACGCAGTATTTT.

This clonotype was detected many times. This chain links TRBV12-3 or TRBV12-4 with TRBJ2-2, with D unresolved. The CDR3 has 13 amino acids. The V end was cut by 7 bases, the J end by 5 bases, with 11 bases between. CDR3 protein: CASTLVLTGELFF. The CDR3 DNA reads TGTGCCAGCACTCTGGTCCTGACCGGGGAGCTGTTTTTT.

The chain uses TRBV20-1 and TRBJ2-1; 12 nucleotides agree with TRBD2. V lost 4 bases and J lost 5; bases outside the gene matches: 3. The CDR3 extends over 14 amino acids. The germline gives CDR1 DFQATT, CDR2 SNEGSKA (reference sequence). CDR3: CSAIRLAGDNEQFF. The CDR3 coding sequence is TGCAGTGCTATAAGACTAGCGGGAGACAATGAGCAGTTCTTC.

This clonotype was counted ten times or more. This chain uses TRBV29-1 with TRBJ2-5, with TRBD2 identical over 9 bases. With 4 bases clipped from V and 5 bases from J, the junction kept 5 bases outside the gene matches. CDR1 and CDR2 from the germline V gene are SQVTM and ANQGSEA. The CDR3 length is 13 residues. DNA for the CDR3: TGCAGCGTTGGGACTAGCGTTAGGGAGACCCAGTACTTC. The encoded protein is CSVGTSVRETQYF.

In this sample, this clonotype turned up a few times. The rearrangement links TRBV6-5 to TRBJ1-4; 8 nucleotides agree with TRBD1. V gave up 6 bases and J gave up 7 bases; unmatched junction bases: 7. Germline-derived CDR1 and CDR2 are MNHEY and SVGAGI. This CDR3 spans 14 amino acids. The CDR3 sequence is CASRPDRGSEKLFF. CDR3 nucleotide sequence: TGTGCCAGCAGGCCCGACAGGGGAAGTGAAAAACTGTTTTTT.

The chain couples TRBV5-1 to TRBJ2-7; D might be TRBD2 (5 bases). V was cut by 3 bases and J by 6 bases, with 13 bases left in between. There are 13 residues in the CDR3. Germline CDR1 is SGHRS and CDR2 is YFSETQ. For the CDR3, the DNA is TGCGCCAGCAGCTCCCTAACTAGTGGCGAGCAGTACTTC. Encoded protein: CASSSLTSGEQYF.

The chain uses TRBV3-1 and TRBJ2-1; 8 bases map to TRBD2. The CDR3 has 13 amino acids. The ends lost 4 bases at V and 14 bases at J; junction bases unmatched: 10. The germline V gene has CDR1 LGHDT and CDR2 YNNKEL (reference sequence). DNA of the CDR3: TGTGCCAGCAGCCCACCCCAGGGCGGGAGGAAGTTCTTC. Amino acids: CASSPPQGGRKFF.

The V and J genes are TRBV5-1 and TRBJ2-6; perhaps D is TRBD1 or TRBD2 (5 bases each). The CDR3 loop spans 18 amino acids. Germline V gene lookup returns CDR1 SGHRS and CDR2 YFSETQ. V lost 4 bases and J lost 0, with 17 bases in between. The CDR3 nucleotides are TGCGCCAGCAGCGGGGGTGCAGGGTTCTTCTCTGGGGCCAACGTCCTGACTTTC. This gives the protein CASSGGAGFFSGANVLTF.

This clonotype was seen more than once but under ten times. CDR3 in amino acids: CASSLGRGLATSEQYF. The CDR3 nucleotides are TGTGCCAGCAGCTTGGGAAGGGGACTAGCGACTTCCGAGCAGTACTTC. The chain carries TRBV7-2 and TRBJ2-7; 10 bases align to TRBD2. The junction had 11 bases not matched to a gene; V was cut back by 3 bases and J by 6 bases. The CDR3 has 16 amino acids. Germline loops: CDR1 SGHTA, CDR2 FQGNSA.